This T cell receptor (beta chain) derives from a study of T-cell memory formation after mild COVID-19. TCRdb redid the calling of the 5' RACE reads with MiXCR, one entry per CDR3 protein. The sample lists roughly 500,000 distinct CDR3 sequences; roughly 20% were seen once. Deletions cut 8 bases from V and 2 bases from J, with 17 bases between. This CDR3 is built from 15 residues. CDR1 is SGHTA and CDR2 is FQGNSA in the germline V gene. This clonotype was seen more than once but under ten times. The source material was PBMCs or a T cell subset sorted from them (not recorded which). The receptor was derived from an adult woman who had mild COVID-19 (a few samples of this study predate the infection). Cell type and time point are not known. This chain connects TRBV7-2 to TRBJ2-3; D might be TRBD2 (7 bases). DNA for the CDR3: TGTGCCAGCCTATTTCGGGGGGCCTACACAGATACGCAGTATTTT. As protein: CASLFRGAYTDTQYF.